The next 27 T cell receptor beta chains were all read from a single sample in a study of T-cell memory formation after mild COVID-19 (dated by TCRdb to the early 2020s). The library was prepared using 5' RACE. Sequencing instrument: Illumina NovaSeq 6000. TCRdb's own reprocessing of the public reads used fastp at Q25 and MiXCR and kept productive beta chains. CDR3 protein duplicates are merged, each entry listing the most common genes and DNA. This sample lists roughly 300,000 distinct CDR3 sequences; 8.2% were detected once. The top ten constitute approximately 22% of the sample. Sequencing used PBMCs or a T cell subset sorted from them (not recorded which). Receptors originate from a man aged 18-30 years who had mild COVID-19 (a few samples of this study predate the infection). The sample titles of this study are shuffled in the database, so cell type and time point are left out; the donor was told from shared clones.

The V gene is TRBV6-1, the J gene TRBJ2-5; perhaps TRBD1 as D (6 bases). The CDR3 length is 15 residues. V was clipped by 8 bases and J by 5 bases, with 21 bases between them. Germline lookup yields CDR1 MNHNS and CDR2 SASEGT. CDR3 region: CASPGDQGPGETQYF. CDR3 coding DNA: TGTGCCAGCCCAGGGGACCAGGGCCCGGGGGAGACCCAGTACTTC.

This clonotype came up a few times. This chain's CDR3 is CASSFGQPSGANVLTF. DNA of the CDR3: TGTGCCAGCAGTTTCGGACAGCCCTCTGGGGCCAACGTCCTGACTTTC. The V and J genes are TRBV6-5 and TRBJ2-6; possibly TRBD1 for D (6 bases). The germline V and J ends were trimmed by 4 bases and 0 bases, with 10 bases remaining between them. This CDR3 contains 16 residues. Germline values: CDR1 MNHEY, CDR2 SVGAGI.

This chain uses TRBV19 with TRBJ2-2, with 7 bases identical to TRBD1. Germline V CDR1 and CDR2: LNHDA, SQIVND (reference sequence). The CDR3 has 16 amino acids. V dropped 5 bases and J dropped 6; count of bases not matched to a gene: 12. Written as DNA, the CDR3 is TGTGCCAGTAGTGTTCATGAGGGGGCCGGGGCCGGGGAGCTGTTTTTT. This sequence encodes CASSVHEGAGAGELFF.

This clonotype was counted at least ten times. The chain recombines TRBV29-1 with TRBJ2-1; D assignment may be TRBD1 or TRBD2 (6 bases each). This CDR3 is built from 13 residues. CDR1 is SQVTM, CDR2 ANQGSEA, per germline. Between the trimmed V and J ends, which lost 8 bases and 7 bases, there was a span of 18 bases. CDR3 residues: CSSWGAGGNEQFF. DNA of the CDR3: TGCAGCTCTTGGGGGGCAGGTGGGAATGAGCAGTTCTTC.

This clonotype has a handful of counts. The rearrangement uses TRBV11-2 and TRBJ2-7; tentatively, D is TRBD2 (5 bases). Trimming shortened V by 5 bases and J by 6 bases, and 11 bases separated the two germline ends. The germline gives CDR1 SGHAT, CDR2 FQNNGV. The CDR3 covers 12 residues. The CDR3 DNA is TGTGCCAGCAGCACACAAGCGGCCGAGCAGTACTTC. It is translated as CASSTQAAEQYF.

The sample holds a few counts of this clonotype. V usage is TRBV7-2 and J usage is TRBJ2-1; TRBD2 agrees at 7 bases. The CDR3 has 14 amino acids. The ends lost 0 bases at V and 12 bases at J; junction bases unmatched: 8. The germline V gene has CDR1 SGHTA and CDR2 FQGNSA. CDR3 DNA sequence: TGTGCCAGCAGCTTAGCCGGCGGGGGTAGGGTGCAGTTCTTC. It encodes CASSLAGGGRVQFF.

This clonotype has just a few counts. The chain joins TRBV5-1 to TRBJ2-5, with D perhaps being TRBD1 or TRBD2 (5 bases each). The germline CDR1 and CDR2 sequences are SGHRS and YFSETQ. V was clipped by 2 bases and J by 3 bases, with 20 bases between them. The CDR3 has 17 residues. The CDR3 loop is CASSLRLVWDGKETQYF. The CDR3 bases are TGCGCCAGCAGCTTAAGATTGGTCTGGGACGGAAAAGAGACCCAGTACTTC.

The CDR3 nucleotides read TGCGCCAGCAGCTTGGGTTCAGTCAGTGGGAGGTTAGGGAACATTCAGTACTTC. This gives the protein CASSLGSVSGRLGNIQYF. J is TRBJ2-4 and V is TRBV5-1, with a possible D match to TRBD2 (6 bases). The V end was cut by 0 bases, the J end by 7 bases, with 23 bases between. The CDR3 is made up of 18 amino acids. Germline V gene lookup returns CDR1 SGHRS and CDR2 YFSETQ.

In its sample, this clonotype was seen a few times. The V call is TRBV5-5, the J call TRBJ2-6; D unresolved. CDR1 is SGHKS, CDR2 YYEKEE, per germline (reference sequence). V gave up 0 bases and J gave up 0 bases, with 10 bases separating them. CDR3 length: 17 residues. This CDR3 reads CASSLEGSYSGANVLTF. CDR3 nucleotide sequence: TGTGCCAGCAGCTTGGAGGGCAGCTACTCTGGGGCCAACGTCCTGACTTTC. The complete variable domain, with remaining parts taken from reference TRBV5-5 and TRBJ2-6, reads DAGVTQSPTHLIKTRGQQVTLRCSPISGHKSVSWYQQVLGQGPQFIFQYYEKEERGRGNFPDRFSARQFPNYSSELNVNALLLGDSALYLCASSLEGSYSGANVLTFGAGSRLTVL.

This clonotype was seen only a few times. The chain couples TRBV19 to TRBJ2-1; 7 nucleotides line up with TRBD2. After removal of 3 bases from V and 7 bases from J, the junction contained 3 bases not matched to a gene. Germline V gene sequence: CDR1 LNHDA, CDR2 SQIVND (reference sequence). CDR3 length: 13 amino acids. The CDR3 DNA reads TGTGCCAGTAGTATCAGCGGGGCAAATGAGCAGTTCTTC. This encodes CASSISGANEQFF.

V and J are TRBV5-4 and TRBJ1-4, with D unclear. The V end was cut by 0 bases, the J end by 8 bases, with 8 bases between. The germline V gene has CDR1 SGHNT and CDR2 YYREEE (reference sequence). CDR3 length equals 13 residues. CDR3 sequence (DNA): TGTGCCAGCAGCTTGGACGGGTTAGAAAAACTGTTTTTT. Its translation: CASSLDGLEKLFF. Looking up the rest from reference TRBV5-4 and TRBJ1-4 gives the full variable domain: ETGVTQSPTHLIKTRGQQVTLRCSSQSGHNTVSWYQQALGQGPQFIFQYYREEENGRGNFPPRFSGLQFPNYSSELNVNALELDDSALYLCASSLDGLEKLFFGSGTQLSVL.

This clonotype has ten or more counts. The chain employs TRBV2 and TRBJ2-5; 12 bases are a match to TRBD2. Germline V lookup: CDR1 SNHLY, CDR2 FYNNEI. Trimming removed 7 bases from V and 5 bases from J; junction bases left unmatched: 8. The CDR3 is 15 amino acids. This CDR3 is CASTPWTSGAETQYF. The CDR3 DNA reads TGTGCCAGCACCCCCTGGACTAGCGGGGCCGAGACCCAGTACTTC.

This clonotype appeared a few times. The chain is built from TRBV5-6 and TRBJ1-2; D is uncertain. CDR3 length: 13 residues. Germline V gene sequence: CDR1 SGHDT, CDR2 YYEEEE. Deletions cut 1 base from V and 8 bases from J, with 12 bases between. The CDR3 DNA reads as TGTGCCAGCAGCTTGTTGTCAGGCCGGGGCTACACCTTC. Protein: CASSLLSGRGYTF.

The CDR3: CASSYVGSPLHF. The CDR3 DNA reads TGTGCCAGCAGTTACGTGGGTTCACCCCTCCACTTT. The chain combines TRBV6-5 with TRBJ1-6; no reliable D call. Germline V CDR1 and CDR2: MNHEY, SVGAGI. V was clipped by 2 bases and J by 9 bases, with 5 bases between them. The CDR3 length is 12 residues.

This clonotype has just a few counts. The J gene is TRBJ1-4, the V gene TRBV9; D gene uncertain. Germline-derived CDR1 and CDR2 are SGDLS and YYNGEE. Trimming left V 3 bases short and J 8 bases short, with 11 bases between. CDR3 length: 13 residues. In DNA, the CDR3 is TGTGCCAGCAGCGCGACCGCGGGGGAAAAACTGTTTTTT. Translated: CASSATAGEKLFF.

V is TRBV19 and J is TRBJ1-1, with no clear D. Trimming removed 11 bases at V and 9 bases at J, with 16 bases between. From germline, CDR1 is LNHDA and CDR2 SQIVND (reference sequence). CDR3 size: 11 residues. The CDR3 spells CAGQGWNQAFF. CDR3 sequence (DNA): TGTGCCGGGCAAGGGTGGAACCAAGCTTTCTTT. The full variable domain, with the rest looked up from reference TRBV19 and TRBJ1-1, is DGGITQSPKYLFRKEGQNVTLSCEQNLNHDAMYWYRQDPGQGLRLIYYSQIVNDFQKGDIAEGYSVSREKKESFPLTVTSAQKNPTAFYLCAGQGWNQAFFGQGTRLTVV.

This clonotype was found a few times. This chain connects TRBV15 to TRBJ2-1; D may be TRBD1 or TRBD2 (5 bases each). The germline V gene encodes CDR1 LNHNV and CDR2 YYDKDF (reference sequence). The CDR3 runs to 14 residues. V lost 0 bases and J 7 bases, leaving 10 bases between the germline ends. The CDR3 coding sequence is TGTGCCACCAGCAGAGATCCGGGACCTAATGAGCAGTTCTTC. This codes for CATSRDPGPNEQFF.

This clonotype was detected ten times or more. This chain connects TRBV4-1 to TRBJ1-1; possible D gene TRBD1, 5 bases. This CDR3 region has 15 residues. Germline CDR1 reads MGHRA; CDR2 reads YSYEKL. V dropped 1 base and J dropped 1 base, with 10 bases sitting between them. CDR3 amino acids: CASSQGGWANTEAFF. The CDR3 DNA sequence: TGCGCCAGCAGCCAAGGGGGGTGGGCGAACACTGAAGCTTTCTTT.

This clonotype was seen a few times. The chain carries TRBV5-1 and TRBJ1-1; no reliable D call. The germline gives CDR1 SGHRS, CDR2 YFSETQ. The CDR3 length is 16 residues. Deletions cut 4 bases from V and 1 base from J, with 17 bases between. The CDR3 protein is CASSLRASKGNTEAFF. The CDR3 coding sequence is TGCGCCAGCAGCCTCCGGGCCTCCAAAGGGAACACTGAAGCTTTCTTT.

The sample holds a few counts of this clonotype. The chain employs TRBV4-1 and TRBJ2-5, with D uncertain. This CDR3 has 13 residues. V was shortened by 3 bases and J by 3 bases, with 8 bases between the two germline ends. CDR1 and CDR2 from the germline V gene are MGHRA and YSYEKL. CDR3 sequence (DNA): TGCGCCAGCAGCCAGGAGTACGAAGAGACCCAGTACTTC. Amino acid sequence: CASSQEYEETQYF.

This clonotype showed up just a few times. The V gene is TRBV5-5, the J gene TRBJ1-1; TRBD1 aligns across 7 bases. The junction had 5 bases not matched to a gene; V was cut back by 0 bases and J by 0 bases. The length of the CDR3 is 16 residues. The germline V gene has CDR1 SGHKS and CDR2 YYEKEE (reference sequence). As DNA, the CDR3 is TGTGCCAGCAGCTTGGCTCCGGGACAGTTGAACACTGAAGCTTTCTTT. This translates into CASSLAPGQLNTEAFF.

This clonotype has more than one count but fewer than ten. J is TRBJ2-1 and V is TRBV6-5; D possibly corresponds to TRBD2 (7 bases). The CDR3 sequence is 15 residues long. Germline V gene sequence: CDR1 MNHEY, CDR2 SVGAGI. V was cut by 7 bases and J by 3 bases, with 16 bases left in between. The CDR3 spells CASTQGRGGYNEQFF. The CDR3, as DNA: TGTGCCAGCACCCAGGGGAGGGGCGGCTACAATGAGCAGTTCTTC.

The chain is built from TRBV7-9 and TRBJ2-7; tentatively, D is TRBD1 (5 bases). The CDR3 runs to 14 residues. V was cut by 0 bases and J by 7 bases, with 13 bases left in between. Germline values: CDR1 SEHNR, CDR2 FQNEAQ (reference sequence). This CDR3 reads CASSLAQGSTEQYF. CDR3 sequence (DNA): TGTGCCAGCAGCTTAGCCCAGGGTTCTACAGAGCAGTACTTC.

As to this clonotype: This sequence may be a read error, since a much larger clone differs from it by one base. The CDR3 does not close with the conserved phenylalanine or tryptophan, likely indicating a read error. The genes are TRBV4-1 and TRBJ2-5; D gene uncertain. CDR1 and CDR2 from the germline V gene are MGHRA and YSYEKL. Deletions cut 4 bases from V and 3 bases from J, with 15 bases between. CDR3 length equals 15 residues. The CDR3 DNA reads TGCGCCAGCAGCCGAACGTGGGGTTGGGAAGAGACCCAGTACTTA. Translated, it gives CASSRTWGWEETQYL.

This clonotype has a count of ten or more. CDR3 bases: TGCGCCAGCAGCTTTGTAGTTGTTGGCTCCTACGAGCAGTACTTC. Its translation: CASSFVVVGSYEQYF. The chain has TRBV5-1 and TRBJ2-7; D is undetermined. This CDR3 is 15 amino acids long. Germline V gene data show CDR1 as SGHRS and CDR2 as YFSETQ. The V gene lost 2 bases and the J gene lost 0 bases, with 12 bases spanning the gap.

V usage is TRBV5-1 and J usage is TRBJ1-2, with 10 bases identical to TRBD1. This CDR3 contains 12 residues. Germline V lookup: CDR1 SGHRS, CDR2 YFSETQ. V dropped 5 bases and J dropped 11; count of bases not matched to a gene: 6. CDR3: CASSSGQGRYTF. The CDR3, as DNA: TGCGCCAGCAGTTCGGGACAGGGGCGATACACCTTC. Filled out from reference TRBV5-1 and TRBJ1-2, the complete variable domain reads KAGVTQTPRYLIKTRGQQVTLSCSPISGHRSVSWYQQTPGQGLQFLFEYFSETQRNKGNFPGRFSGRQFSNSRSEMNVSTLELGDSALYLCASSSGQGRYTFGSGTRLTVV.

The chain uses TRBV7-2 and TRBJ1-5; no reliable D call. The V end was cut by 5 bases, the J end by 1 base, with 18 bases between. Germline CDR1 SGHTA, CDR2 FQGNSA. The CDR3 consists of 17 residues. The CDR3 region has the DNA TGTGCCAGCAGCCCCGGAGGTTGGATTACGAGCAATCAGCCCCAGCATTTT. Translating gives CASSPGGWITSNQPQHF.